Following are 25 T cell receptor beta chains from one sample sequenced in a study of cytomegalovirus exposure and HLA in healthy donors. The method was immunoSEQ multiplex PCR; TCRdb's version includes in-frame clones alone and lacks a portion of them. The table includes hundreds of thousands of clones, 70% to 90% detected once. Sequencing was done on a sample of PBMCs. These receptors all stem from a woman between 18 and 29 years old in good health and CMV-seronegative.

The chain recombines TRBV27 with TRBJ2-2, with 8 nucleotides matching TRBD2. CDR1 is MNHEY, CDR2 SMNVEV, per germline (reference sequence). This CDR3 has 16 amino acids. The trim removed 3 bases at V and 3 bases at J, leaving 6 bases unmatched. The CDR3 protein is CASSFRTSLYTGELFF. In nucleotides, the CDR3 is TGTGCCAGCAGTTTCCGGACTAGCTTGTACACCGGGGAGCTGTTTTTT.

The chain combines TRBV6-5 with TRBJ2-2, with no clear D. Trimming removed 7 bases at V and 1 base at J, with 13 bases between. The V gene's germline CDR1 is MNHEY and CDR2 SVGAGI. The CDR3 runs 15 residues. The CDR3 reads CASTRGDQNTGELFF. In DNA form, the CDR3 reads TGTGCCAGCACCCGCGGCGACCAGAACACCGGGGAGCTGTTTTTT.

This chain uses TRBV30 with TRBJ2-3; perhaps TRBD2 as D (5 bases). V was pared by 5 bases and J by 8 bases, with 11 bases between. This CDR3 is built from 11 residues. Germline assignment: CDR1 GTSNPN and CDR2 SVGIG (reference sequence). CDR3 nucleotide sequence: TGTGCCTGGGGTCCCCGGGGTACGCAGTATTTT. Residues: CAWGPRGTQYF.

This rearrangement joins TRBV28 to TRBJ1-6; 8 bases are a match to TRBD1. Germline trimming cut 9 bases from V and 11 bases from J; bases unmatched to any gene: 12. This CDR3 spans 14 amino acids. Germline CDR1 is MDHEN and CDR2 is SYDVKM. The chain's CDR3 is CASRRDRRKAPLHF. The CDR3 DNA is TGTGCCAGTCGGAGGGACAGGCGAAAGGCACCCCTCCACTTT.

The chain is built from TRBV6-5 and TRBJ2-7; TRBD2 might be the D (5 bases). Germline V gene sequence: CDR1 MNHEY, CDR2 SVGAGI. The CDR3 has 13 amino acids. Trimming removed 2 bases at V and 4 bases at J, with 9 bases between. This CDR3 reads CASSYNRLYEQYF. CDR3 nucleotides: TGTGCCAGCAGTTACAATCGACTATACGAGCAGTACTTC.

The V and J genes are TRBV11-2 and TRBJ1-5; possibly TRBD1 for D (6 bases). V was clipped by 5 bases and J by 3 bases, with 8 bases between them. Germline V gives CDR1 SGHAT, CDR2 FQNNGV. The CDR3 totals 13 residues. The CDR3 reads CASSAGVNQPQHF. In nucleotides, the CDR3 is TGTGCCAGCAGCGCAGGGGTCAATCAGCCCCAGCATTTT.

The chain uses TRBV5-8 and TRBJ1-1; D possibly corresponds to TRBD1 (6 bases). There are 13 residues in the CDR3. Per the germline V gene, CDR1 is SGHTS and CDR2 is YDEGEE. The V end lost 1 base, the J end lost 11 bases, and 15 bases lay between the germline ends. This CDR3 is CASSLTGLRGAFF. As DNA, the CDR3 is TGTGCCAGCAGCTTGACCGGGCTAAGGGGGGCTTTCTTT.

This rearrangement joins TRBV30 to TRBJ2-6; 7 nucleotides agree with TRBD2. The germline V gene has CDR1 GTSNPN and CDR2 SVGIG (reference sequence). J gave up 5 bases and V 0 bases, and 7 bases lay outside the gene matches. The CDR3 totals 16 residues. CDR3 sequence: CAWSVAGLPRANVLTF. DNA of the CDR3: TGTGCCTGGAGTGTAGCGGGGCTACCCCGGGCCAACGTCCTGACTTTC.

V is TRBV5-1 and J is TRBJ2-3; 8 bases agree with TRBD2. With V trimmed by 2 bases and J by 10 bases, 9 bases remained unmatched. The CDR3 contains 14 residues. From germline, CDR1 is SGHRS and CDR2 YFSETQ. CDR3 bases: TGCGCCAGCAGCTTCCCAGCGGGAGATTTCGCGCAGTATTTT. Protein product: CASSFPAGDFAQYF.

This chain uses TRBV7-2 with TRBJ2-1, with no clear D. CDR1 SGHTA and CDR2 FQGNSA come from the germline V gene. The CDR3 spans 14 residues. Trimming stripped 5 bases from V and 0 bases from J, with 8 bases between. This CDR3 is CASSPASSYNEQFF. For the CDR3, the DNA is TGTGCCAGCAGCCCTGCGAGCTCCTACAATGAGCAGTTCTTC.

The gene calls are TRBV2 and TRBJ2-1, with a possible D match to TRBD2 (5 bases). The CDR3 sequence is 14 residues long. The V end was cut by 4 bases, the J end by 8 bases, with 15 bases between. The germline gives CDR1 SNHLY, CDR2 FYNNEI. CDR3 coding DNA: TGTGCCAGCAGTGCCTATCTCACTAGGGATGAGCAGTTCTTC. This codes for CASSAYLTRDEQFF.

The gene calls are TRBV11-2 and TRBJ1-6; 9 bases fit TRBD1. Germline V CDR1 and CDR2: SGHAT, FQNNGV. The length of the CDR3 is 16 residues. The trim removed 5 bases at V and 4 bases at J, leaving 6 bases unmatched. The CDR3 is CASSQQGAPYNSPLHF. CDR3 sequence (DNA): TGTGCCAGCAGCCAACAGGGGGCCCCTTATAATTCACCCCTCCACTTT.

The chain combines TRBV6-6 with TRBJ2-7, with D perhaps TRBD1 (6 bases). The CDR3 loop spans 16 amino acids. V lost 5 bases and J 3 bases, leaving 20 bases between the germline ends. Germline V gene data show CDR1 as MNHNY and CDR2 as SVGAGI (reference sequence). CDR3 nucleotides: TGTGCCAGCAGTAGGGACACCGGTGGGGTCCACTACGAGCAGTACTTC. Its protein product is CASSRDTGGVHYEQYF.

V is TRBV29-1 and J is TRBJ2-7; the match to TRBD1 covers 10 bases. Trimming at V came to 1 base and at J to 4 bases, leaving 7 bases not matched to a gene. The germline gives CDR1 SQVTM, CDR2 ANQGSEA. The CDR3 has 15 amino acids. DNA of the CDR3: TGCAGCGTTGAAGTCTCGGGACAGGGGTCATACGAGCAGTACTTC. Translating gives CSVEVSGQGSYEQYF.

The chain recombines TRBV25-1 with TRBJ2-1; TRBD1 matches at 10 bases. With 1 base clipped from V and 0 bases from J, the junction kept 3 bases outside the gene matches. This CDR3 spans 17 amino acids. Germline CDR1 reads MGHDK; CDR2 reads SYGVNS. The CDR3 sequence is CASSESGQGVSYNEQFF. CDR3 DNA sequence: TGTGCCAGCAGTGAATCTGGACAGGGGGTCTCCTACAATGAGCAGTTCTTC.

This rearrangement joins TRBV18 to TRBJ1-1; D gene uncertain. In germline, CDR1 is KGHSH, CDR2 LQKENI. V lost 6 bases to trimming and J lost 0 bases, with 14 bases between them. The CDR3 extends over 15 amino acids. The CDR3 is CASSPSEELNTEAFF. As DNA, the CDR3 is TGTGCCAGCTCCCCGAGCGAAGAATTGAACACTGAAGCTTTCTTT.

This clone was observed a handful of times. V is TRBV27 and J is TRBJ1-5, with 7 positions matching TRBD1. The germline gives CDR1 MNHEY, CDR2 SMNVEV (reference sequence). J gave up 5 bases and V 5 bases, and 6 bases lay outside the gene matches. This CDR3 is 14 amino acids long. The CDR3 sequence: CASSPLTGDQPQHF. The CDR3 bases are TGTGCCAGCAGTCCCCTAACAGGGGATCAGCCCCAGCATTTT.

The chain has TRBV5-1 and TRBJ1-3; 8 bases line up with TRBD1. From germline, CDR1 is SGHRS and CDR2 YFSETQ. J lost 8 bases, V lost 2 bases, and 9 bases had no gene match. The CDR3 runs to 15 residues. The CDR3 spells CASSFGDRSGDTIYF. The CDR3 DNA reads TGCGCCAGCAGCTTTGGGGACAGGAGCGGCGACACCATATATTTT.

V gene TRBV6-5 combines with J gene TRBJ2-2; D may be TRBD1 (5 bases). V gave up 10 bases and J gave up 0 bases, with 12 bases separating them. Per the germline V gene, CDR1 is MNHEY and CDR2 is SVGAGI. CDR3 length: 14 amino acids. CDR3 loop: CATKGYSNTGELFF. CDR3 in DNA: TGTGCCACGAAGGGGTATTCGAACACCGGGGAGCTGTTTTTT.

The chain joins TRBV6-1 to TRBJ1-4, with D hard to call. This CDR3 comprises 16 residues. V was pared by 4 bases and J by 1 base, with 13 bases between. The germline CDR1 and CDR2 sequences are MNHNS and SASEGT. The CDR3 DNA sequence: TGTGCCAGCAGTGCAACCAACAGAAGAACTAATGAAAAACTGTTTTTT. Protein sequence: CASSATNRRTNEKLFF.

V usage is TRBV10-2 and J usage is TRBJ2-7; 8 positions match TRBD1. There are 14 residues in the CDR3. The junction had 4 bases not matched to a gene; V was cut back by 6 bases and J by 0 bases. Germline CDR1 WSHSY, CDR2 SAAADI. The CDR3 DNA sequence: TGCGCCAGCAGAGGACAGGGCGGCTCCTACGAGCAGTACTTC. Its protein product is CASRGQGGSYEQYF.

The gene calls are TRBV19 and TRBJ2-3; D gene uncertain. Trimming shortened V by 3 bases and J by 2 bases, and 9 bases separated the two germline ends. This CDR3 region has 14 residues. The germline V gene encodes CDR1 LNHDA and CDR2 SQIVND (reference sequence). This CDR3 is CASSISVSTDTQYF. CDR3 coding DNA: TGTGCCAGTAGTATCTCAGTCTCCACAGATACGCAGTATTTT.

This rearrangement joins TRBV29-1 to TRBJ1-2; D is unresolved. V was clipped by 5 bases and J by 3 bases, with 13 bases between them. Germline-derived CDR1 and CDR2 are SQVTM and ANQGSEA. The CDR3 contains 13 residues. This CDR3 is CSVNWGGYYGYTF. The CDR3 bases are TGCAGCGTTAATTGGGGAGGGTACTATGGCTACACCTTC.

CDR3 sequence reads: CASSSYLTRSSYNEQFF. The CDR3 DNA reads TGTGCCAGCAGCTCATACCTTACTAGAAGCTCCTACAATGAGCAGTTCTTC. The V and J genes are TRBV7-7 and TRBJ2-1; possible D gene TRBD2, 5 bases. The CDR3 is 17 amino acids. Germline V gene lookup returns CDR1 SSHAT and CDR2 FNYEAQ (reference sequence). V shed 4 bases and J shed 0 bases, with 16 bases lying between them.

Details on this clone: No DNA is shown, since the ends of the CDR3 on it are uncertain; the CDR3 is the one TCRdb lists. The chain is built from TRBV6-5 and TRBJ2-5; no DNA check was done on the table's D call, TRBD2. The CDR3 comprises 15 residues, both ends counted. Germline-derived CDR1 and CDR2 are MNHEY and SVGAGI. The CDR3 is CASSTSSGGAETQYF.